This T cell receptor (beta chain) derives from a study of shared clonotypes between healthy human individuals. The study, taken as a whole, reports: Clonotype sharing among donors was thought likely to change with sequencing depth. Specimens sampled were limited to blood, with tissue repertoires likely differing.

Sequencing of unsorted PBMC DNA was carried out using ten immunoSEQ deep assay plates. In the original processing: ImmunoSEQ output lacked quality scores and full-length reads, limiting matched filtering. Only in-frame clones appear in the TCRdb table, and some are missing; sequencing was by immunoSEQ multiplex PCR. V and J calls and clone size are as listed in that table; D and trimming were resolved from the DNA. The table records some 500,000 clones, roughly four fifths of them present only once. Germline lookup yields CDR1 MGHRA and CDR2 YSYEKL. CDR3 length: 15 amino acids. About this clone itself: Its antigen is not identified. A read error may account for a junction end that differs from germline.

Material for sequencing was PBMCs. The TCR originated in a woman aged 40 to 50 in good health. Some clones in this sample may be carry-over from other donors' samples. The rearrangement uses TRBV4-1 and TRBJ1-4; TRBD1 might be the D (6 bases). For the CDR3, the DNA is TGCGCCAGCAGCCAACAGGGGAATCGGAGTGAAGAACTGTTTTTT. Protein product: CASSQQGNRSEELFF.